This entry lists 10 T cell receptor beta chains sequenced from one sample in a study of blood T cell repertoires in COVID-19. Clones were read by immunoSEQ multiplex PCR, and TCRdb kept only the in-frame ones, dropping some. Among about 150,000 clones listed, roughly 84% were seen once. The source material was peripheral blood. The source is a man older than 75 with COVID-19, enrolled during active disease.

The sample holds a few counts of this clone. This chain uses TRBV28 with TRBJ1-2; D is ambiguous. CDR3 size: 12 residues. Trimming took 5 bases from V and 3 from J, leaving 7 bases between them. CDR1 is MDHEN, CDR2 SYDVKM, per germline. CDR3: CASSGTYYGYTF. CDR3 sequence (DNA): TGTGCCAGCAGTGGCACCTACTATGGCTACACCTTC.

The chain recombines TRBV15 with TRBJ2-7; 8 bases are a match to TRBD2. After removal of 0 bases from V and 0 bases from J, the junction contained 4 bases not matched to a gene. Germline V gene sequence: CDR1 LNHNV, CDR2 YYDKDF (reference sequence). This CDR3 is 16 amino acids long. CDR3 amino acids: CATSRDHLAGSYEQYF. In nucleotides, the CDR3 is TGTGCCACCAGCAGAGATCATCTAGCGGGCTCCTACGAGCAGTACTTC.

The chain couples TRBV29-1 to TRBJ1-2; a possible D gene is TRBD1 (5 bases). With 0 bases removed from V and 6 bases from J, the gap between germline ends came to 11 bases. The germline V gene encodes CDR1 SQVTM and CDR2 ANQGSEA. This CDR3 has 13 residues. CDR3 region: CSVEDWGPNGYTF. In DNA form, the CDR3 reads TGCAGCGTTGAAGATTGGGGCCCAAATGGCTACACCTTC.

This clone was detected once. The chain uses TRBV7-9 and TRBJ1-2, with 7 positions matching TRBD1. Trimming at V came to 0 bases and at J to 5 bases, leaving 9 bases not matched to a gene. This CDR3 has 16 amino acids. Germline loops: CDR1 SEHNR, CDR2 FQNEAQ (reference sequence). The CDR3 protein is CASSLAGTEPGYGYTF. The CDR3 DNA sequence: TGTGCCAGCAGCTTAGCAGGGACAGAACCTGGATATGGCTACACCTTC. The variable domain in full, completed from reference TRBV7-9 and TRBJ1-2, reads DTGVSQNPRHKITKRGQNVTFRCDPISEHNRLYWYRQTLGQGPEFLTYFQNEAQLEKSRLLSDRFSAERPKGSFSTLEIQRTEQGDSAMYLCASSLAGTEPGYGYTFGSGTRLTVV.

The rearrangement joins TRBV10-3 to TRBJ1-4; 11 bases align to TRBD1. Germline loops: CDR1 ENHRY, CDR2 SYGVKD. After removal of 0 bases from V and 8 bases from J, the junction contained 5 bases not matched to a gene. This CDR3 is built from 16 residues. CDR3 in amino acids: CAISESGQGGQEKLFF. CDR3 nucleotides: TGTGCCATCAGTGAGTCGGGACAGGGGGGTCAAGAAAAACTGTTTTTT.

The chain recombines TRBV29-1 with TRBJ1-1; no clear D. CDR1 and CDR2 (germline): SQVTM, ANQGSEA. The CDR3 is 13 residues long. V lost 3 bases and J 0 bases, leaving 8 bases between the germline ends. The CDR3 DNA follows: TGCAGCGTTGAGGTCCTAATGAACACTGAAGCTTTCTTT. Translation gives CSVEVLMNTEAFF.

The V call is TRBV19, the J call TRBJ2-1; D may be TRBD1 (6 bases). V lost 8 bases, J lost 2 bases, and 10 bases lay in between. The CDR3 spans 13 residues. The germline V gene encodes CDR1 LNHDA and CDR2 SQIVND (reference sequence). The CDR3 DNA reads TGTGCCAGTCTCGGGACACCCTACAATGAGCAGTTCTTC. Its protein is CASLGTPYNEQFF. Complete variable domain (other parts from reference TRBV19 and TRBJ2-1): DGGITQSPKYLFRKEGQNVTLSCEQNLNHDAMYWYRQDPGQGLRLIYYSQIVNDFQKGDIAEGYSVSREKKESFPLTVTSAQKNPTAFYLCASLGTPYNEQFFGPGTRLTVL.

V usage is TRBV6-2 or TRBV6-3 and J usage is TRBJ2-2; the match to TRBD2 covers 15 bases. The CDR3 spans 17 residues. J gave up 5 bases and V 4 bases, and 5 bases lay outside the gene matches. The germline CDR1 and CDR2 sequences are MNHEY and SVGEGT. For the CDR3, the DNA is TGTGCCAGCAGTTGGACTAGCGGGGGGGCTGTGACCGGGGAGCTGTTTTTT. Amino acid sequence: CASSWTSGGAVTGELFF.

The genes are TRBV19 and TRBJ2-7, with 13 bases identical to TRBD2. CDR3 length equals 16 residues. V lost 4 bases, J lost 4 bases, and 7 bases stayed unmatched. CDR1 and CDR2 (germline): LNHDA, SQIVND (reference sequence). The CDR3 sequence: CASSRRTSGGSYEQYF. The CDR3 DNA sequence: TGTGCCAGTAGTAGGAGGACTAGCGGGGGCTCATACGAGCAGTACTTC.

V usage is TRBV5-1 and J usage is TRBJ1-3, with D possibly matching TRBD1 (5 bases). CDR3 size: 16 residues. V lost 3 bases and J lost 0, with 13 bases in between. CDR1 is SGHRS and CDR2 is YFSETQ in the germline V gene. CDR3: CASSSDSVSSGNTIYF. The CDR3 coding sequence is TGCGCCAGCAGCTCCGACAGCGTTAGCTCTGGAAACACCATATATTTT.